This T cell receptor (beta chain) comes out of a study of T cells in localized non-small cell lung cancer. A note on this clone: Its antigen is unknown.

The data were produced by immunoSEQ multiplex PCR, yet TCRdb's version contains in-frame clones alone and is incomplete. The sample has some 2,600 clones, more than 20% seen once; the top ten hold roughly a sixth. The CDR3 extends over 15 amino acids. From germline, CDR1 is SGDLS and CDR2 YYNGEE. V dropped 5 bases and J dropped 3; count of bases not matched to a gene: 4. Broader study findings: In adjacent lung appeared a median around 62 of the top 100 tumor clones. There was an association of higher blood T cell density with longer overall survival. Uninvolved nearby lung showed the greatest T cell clonality, exceeding that found in tumor.

The rearrangement links TRBV9 to TRBJ2-2, with 10 bases aligning to TRBD2. Source: lung tumor tissue, taken before any cancer treatment. This TCR was recovered from a female donor over 55 with stage III lung adenocarcinoma. The CDR3: CASSEGTSDTGELFF. CDR3 coding DNA: TGTGCCAGCAGTGAAGGGACTAGCGACACCGGGGAGCTGTTTTTT.